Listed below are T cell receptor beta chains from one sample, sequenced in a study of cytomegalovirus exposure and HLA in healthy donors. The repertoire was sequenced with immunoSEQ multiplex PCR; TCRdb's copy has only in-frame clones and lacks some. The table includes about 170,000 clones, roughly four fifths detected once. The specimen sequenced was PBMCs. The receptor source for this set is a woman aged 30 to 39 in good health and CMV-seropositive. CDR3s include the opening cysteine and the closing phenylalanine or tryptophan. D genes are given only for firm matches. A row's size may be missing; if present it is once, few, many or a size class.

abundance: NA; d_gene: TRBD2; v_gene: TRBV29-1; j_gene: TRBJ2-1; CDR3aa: CSVGGTSGYNEQFF; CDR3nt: TGCAGCGTTGGGGGGACTAGCGGCTACAATGAGCAGTTCTTC
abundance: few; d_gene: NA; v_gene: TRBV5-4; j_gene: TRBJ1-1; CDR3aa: CASSLSTGRTEAFF; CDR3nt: TGTGCCAGCAGCTTGTCCACAGGGCGGACTGAAGCTTTCTTT
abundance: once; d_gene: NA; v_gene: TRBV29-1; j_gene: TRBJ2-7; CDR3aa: CSVQGTVFYEQYF; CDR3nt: TGCAGCGTTCAGGGCACCGTTTTCTACGAGCAGTACTTC
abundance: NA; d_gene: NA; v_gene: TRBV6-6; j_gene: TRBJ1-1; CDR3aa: CASSFPGAEAFF; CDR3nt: TGTGCCAGCAGTTTCCCAGGGGCTGAAGCTTTCTTT
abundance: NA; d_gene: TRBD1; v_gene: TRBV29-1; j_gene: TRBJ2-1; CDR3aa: CSVDRDRGNEQFF; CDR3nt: TGCAGCGTCGACCGGGACAGGGGGAATGAGCAGTTCTTC
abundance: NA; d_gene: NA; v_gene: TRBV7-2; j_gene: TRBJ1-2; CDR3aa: CASSYPSEGSYGYTF; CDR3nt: TGTGCCAGCAGCTACCCGTCGGAGGGATCCTATGGCTACACCTTC
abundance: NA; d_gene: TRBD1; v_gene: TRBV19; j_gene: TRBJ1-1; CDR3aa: CASSARDRGYTEAFF; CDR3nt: TGTGCCAGTAGTGCCCGGGACAGGGGTTACACTGAAGCTTTCTTT
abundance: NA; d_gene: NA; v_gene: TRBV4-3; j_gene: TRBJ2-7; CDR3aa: CASSQEISWTYEQYF; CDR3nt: TGCGCCAGCAGCCAAGAGATTTCGTGGACTTACGAGCAGTACTTC
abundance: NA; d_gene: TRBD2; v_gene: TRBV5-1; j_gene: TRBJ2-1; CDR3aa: CASSHGTSGSQYNEQFF; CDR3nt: TGCGCCAGCAGCCATGGGACTAGCGGGAGTCAGTACAATGAGCAGTTCTTC
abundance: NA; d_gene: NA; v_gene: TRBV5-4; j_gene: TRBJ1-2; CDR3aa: CASSRDPRQSYGYTF; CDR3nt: TGTGCCAGCAGCCGTGACCCTAGACAGTCCTATGGCTACACCTTC
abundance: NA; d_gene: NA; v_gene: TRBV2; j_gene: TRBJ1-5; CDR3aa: CASRSGLSNQPQHF; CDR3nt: TGTGCCAGCAGATCAGGGCTTAGCAATCAGCCCCAGCATTTT
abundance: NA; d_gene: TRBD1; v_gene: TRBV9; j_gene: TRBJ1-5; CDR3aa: CASSPGQGGNQPQHF; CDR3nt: TGTGCCAGCAGCCCTGGACAGGGAGGCAATCAGCCCCAGCATTTT
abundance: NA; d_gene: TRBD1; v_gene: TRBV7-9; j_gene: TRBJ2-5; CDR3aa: CASNRGQGTEQYF; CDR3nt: TGTGCCAGTAACCGGGGACAGGGCACAGAGCAGTACTTC
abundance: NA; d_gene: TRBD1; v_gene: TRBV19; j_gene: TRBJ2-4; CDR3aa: CASMGQTLAKNIQYF; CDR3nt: TGTGCCAGTATGGGACAGACTCTAGCCAAAAACATTCAGTACTTC
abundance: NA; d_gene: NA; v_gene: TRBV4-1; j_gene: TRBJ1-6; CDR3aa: CASSPSQASSPLHF; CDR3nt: TGCGCCAGCAGCCCGAGTCAGGCGAGTTCACCCCTCCACTTT
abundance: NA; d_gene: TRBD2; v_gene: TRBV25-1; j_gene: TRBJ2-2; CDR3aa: CASKSSKLAGDTGELFF; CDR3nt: TGTGCCAGCAAATCCTCCAAACTAGCGGGAGACACCGGGGAGCTGTTTTTT